The 25 T cell receptor beta chains listed next were all sequenced from one sample in a study of blood T cell repertoires in COVID-19. Only in-frame clones appear in the TCRdb table, and some are missing; sequencing was by immunoSEQ multiplex PCR. This sample yields 150,000 to 200,000 clones, of which around nine tenths are seen a single time; around 3.5% belongs to the top ten. The material sequenced was peripheral blood. The origin of the receptors is a man aged 65 to 85 with acute or convalescent COVID-19.

The chain links TRBV10-3 to TRBJ1-1; TRBD1 might be the D (6 bases). The germline V gene has CDR1 ENHRY and CDR2 SYGVKD. V shed 5 bases and J shed 0 bases, with 10 bases lying between them. This CDR3 has 14 amino acids. DNA for the CDR3: TGTGCCATCAGTTCCGGGACAATGAACACTGAAGCTTTCTTT. Protein: CAISSGTMNTEAFF.

The V and J genes are TRBV6-5 and TRBJ2-1; no definite D call. The germline CDR1 and CDR2 sequences are MNHEY and SVGAGI. The V and J ends lost 6 bases and 3 bases respectively, with 15 bases between them. The CDR3 extends over 15 amino acids. CDR3 coding DNA: TGTGCCAGCAGCCGCGTTCAATTAAGCTACAATGAGCAGTTCTTC. Its protein product is CASSRVQLSYNEQFF.

CDR3 nucleotides: TGTGCCAGCAGCCTCCTAGGGGGGGGACTAGGGGCCAATGAGCAGTTCTTC. Its protein product is CASSLLGGGLGANEQFF. The chain joins TRBV4-2 to TRBJ2-1; 8 bases match TRBD2. CDR1 is LGHNA, CDR2 YNFKEQ, per germline. The CDR3 runs to 17 residues. J lost 6 bases, V lost 4 bases, and 14 bases had no gene match.

The V gene is TRBV7-9, the J gene TRBJ1-5; weak D call: TRBD1 (5 bases). CDR3 length: 14 residues. Per the germline V gene, CDR1 is SEHNR and CDR2 is FQNEAQ (reference sequence). V was cut by 3 bases and J by 6 bases, with 12 bases left in between. The CDR3 is CASSFGAGFQPQHF. In DNA, the CDR3 is TGTGCCAGCAGCTTTGGGGCAGGGTTTCAGCCCCAGCATTTT.

This clone was detected once. The chain carries TRBV11-3 and TRBJ2-5; tentatively, D is TRBD1 (6 bases). The CDR3 contains 13 residues. Trimming removed 8 bases from V and 2 bases from J, with 12 bases in between. Germline lookup yields CDR1 SGHNT and CDR2 YENEEA. The CDR3 coding sequence is TGTGCCAGCGCGCGGACAGAACAAGAGACCCAGTACTTC. Residues: CASARTEQETQYF.

The chain couples TRBV5-1 to TRBJ2-3, with 11 positions matching TRBD1. This CDR3 comprises 15 residues. With V trimmed by 4 bases and J by 5 bases, 6 bases remained unmatched. The germline CDR1 and CDR2 sequences are SGHRS and YFSETQ. The CDR3 is CASSGTGTGGDTQYF. For the CDR3, the DNA is TGCGCCAGCAGCGGTACCGGGACAGGGGGAGATACGCAGTATTTT.

This sequence joins TRBV12-5 and TRBJ2-5, with TRBD2 matching over 13 bases. V lost 1 base to trimming and J lost 5 bases; unmatched junction nucleotides: 7. This CDR3 is 17 amino acids long. CDR1 and CDR2 (germline): LGHNT, FRNRAP. The CDR3 protein is CASGLGLAGGVGETQYF. The CDR3 DNA is TGTGCTAGTGGTTTGGGACTAGCGGGGGGCGTGGGGGAGACCCAGTACTTC.

The chain links TRBV21-1 to TRBJ2-4; the table calls TRBD1, which could not be checked here. TRBV21-1 is classified as a pseudogene. The CDR3 totals 20 residues. The CDR3 bases are TGTGCCAGCAGCGCGAAAGGCCACAGGGAACAGGAATTAGCCAAAAACATTCAGTACTTC. It translates to CASSAKGHREQELAKNIQYF.

This sequence joins TRBV5-1 and TRBJ1-1; 9 bases fit TRBD1. Germline CDR1 SGHRS, CDR2 YFSETQ. This CDR3 is built from 14 residues. V shed 4 bases, J shed 4 bases, and the junction held 5 bases outside the gene matches. CDR3 bases: TGCGCCAGCAGCACGGACAGGGGAATCACTGAAGCTTTCTTT. Translating it yields CASSTDRGITEAFF.

The CDR3 spells CASSQGRVRADTQYF. In DNA form, the CDR3 reads TGTGCCAGCAGCCAAGGGAGGGTTAGGGCAGATACGCAGTATTTT. This chain links TRBV4-2 with TRBJ2-3; weak D call: TRBD2 (6 bases). CDR3 size: 15 residues. CDR1 and CDR2 from the germline V gene are LGHNA and YNFKEQ. With 1 base removed from V and 4 bases from J, the gap between germline ends came to 12 bases.

This clone was counted a single time. V usage is TRBV5-1 and J usage is TRBJ1-1, with a weak D call TRBD1 (5 bases). Germline V gene data show CDR1 as SGHRS and CDR2 as YFSETQ. CDR3 length: 13 amino acids. V was cut by 5 bases and J by 0 bases, with 8 bases left in between. CDR3 residues: CASRAGVNTEAFF. The CDR3 bases are TGCGCCAGCAGGGCGGGGGTGAACACTGAAGCTTTCTTT.

A few counts support this clone. The CDR3 reads CASSPLQTGLDQPQHF. The CDR3 DNA reads TGTGCCAGCTCACCATTACAGACAGGGCTCGATCAGCCCCAGCATTTT. The rearrangement uses TRBV18 and TRBJ1-5, with TRBD1 identical over 7 bases. Per the germline V gene, CDR1 is KGHSH and CDR2 is LQKENI. CDR3 length: 16 amino acids. V shed 2 bases, J shed 5 bases, and the junction held 9 bases outside the gene matches.

This clone is a singleton in its sample. The chain combines TRBV10-3 with TRBJ2-7; D not certain. CDR3 length equals 18 residues. Germline CDR1 and CDR2: ENHRY and SYGVKD. V was cut by 8 bases and J by 4 bases, with 30 bases left in between. The CDR3 spells CAIAPVGQNPPMWYEQYF. CDR3 nucleotides: TGTGCCATCGCGCCCGTTGGGCAGAACCCCCCGATGTGGTACGAGCAGTACTTC.

V gene TRBV29-1 combines with J gene TRBJ2-7, with D possibly TRBD2 on 5 matching bases. V lost 1 base to trimming and J lost 9 bases, with 10 bases between them. The CDR3 consists of 11 residues. Per germline, CDR1 SQVTM and CDR2 ANQGSEA. The CDR3 sequence is CSVEVGGRQYF. Here the CDR3 DNA reads TGCAGCGTTGAAGTAGGAGGTAGGCAGTACTTC.

The chain is built from TRBV6-5 and TRBJ1-6; tentatively, D is TRBD1 (5 bases). The CDR3 covers 15 residues. The germline gives CDR1 MNHEY, CDR2 SVGAGI. Trimming removed 0 bases at V and 10 bases at J, with 13 bases between. DNA of the CDR3: TGTGCCAGCAGTTACTCTCGGGGGGTAGGCTCACCCCTCCACTTT. Protein product: CASSYSRGVGSPLHF.

The chain recombines TRBV28 with TRBJ2-2; possible D gene TRBD2, 5 bases. CDR3 length: 15 residues. V gave up 4 bases and J gave up 0 bases, with 9 bases separating them. The germline CDR1 and CDR2 sequences are MDHEN and SYDVKM. The CDR3 is CASSSTGANTGELFF. DNA for the CDR3: TGTGCCAGCAGTTCCACCGGGGCGAACACCGGGGAGCTGTTTTTT.

This clone was detected a few times. The gene calls are TRBV12-3 or TRBV12-4 and TRBJ2-7, with unresolved D. V was pared by 3 bases and J by 3 bases, with 6 bases between. CDR3 size: 12 residues. The CDR3, as DNA: TGTGCCAGCAGTTTTGAGAGCTACGAGCAGTACTTC. It codes for CASSFESYEQYF.

This CDR3 is CASSLGQAGWPGANVLTF. DNA for the CDR3: TGTGCCAGCAGCTTGGGTCAGGCCGGCTGGCCTGGGGCCAACGTCCTGACTTTC. V and J are TRBV5-6 and TRBJ2-6; D is unclear. This CDR3 comprises 18 residues. Germline assignment: CDR1 SGHDT and CDR2 YYEEEE. V lost 0 bases and J lost 2, with 15 bases in between. Variable domain in full (rest from reference TRBV5-6 and TRBJ2-6): DAGVTQSPTHLIKTRGQQVTLRCSPKSGHDTVSWYQQALGQGPQFIFQYYEEEERQRGNFPDRFSGHQFPNYSSELNVNALLLGDSALYLCASSLGQAGWPGANVLTFGAGSRLTVL.

This clone was counted a single time. The chain couples TRBV19 to TRBJ1-1, with TRBD1 as a possible D gene (5 bases). The CDR3 extends over 13 amino acids. The V end was cut by 6 bases, the J end by 0 bases, with 8 bases between. The V gene's germline CDR1 is LNHDA and CDR2 SQIVND (reference sequence). Written as DNA, the CDR3 is TGTGCCAGTAGCCAACAGGTGAACACTGAAGCTTTCTTT. This codes for CASSQQVNTEAFF.

The V and J genes are TRBV6-5 and TRBJ1-2; D not resolved. V lost 6 bases, J lost 6 bases, and 20 bases lay in between. Germline values: CDR1 MNHEY, CDR2 SVGAGI. The CDR3 covers 15 residues. The CDR3 coding sequence is TGTGCCAGCAGGACTCTTAGCGGGCCCTCTGATGGCTACACCTTC. It codes for CASRTLSGPSDGYTF.

V is TRBV5-1 and J is TRBJ2-7; TRBD1 aligns across 9 bases. J lost 6 bases, V lost 3 bases, and 7 bases had no gene match. This CDR3 comprises 14 residues. Germline V CDR1 and CDR2: SGHRS, YFSETQ. CDR3 in DNA: TGCGCCAGCAGCTGGGGGACAGGGATTCCCGAGCAGTACTTC. Encoded protein: CASSWGTGIPEQYF.

The chain links TRBV18 to TRBJ2-3; D is undetermined. Germline CDR1 KGHSH, CDR2 LQKENI. The V and J ends lost 6 bases and 0 bases respectively, with 7 bases between them. The CDR3 loop spans 13 amino acids. In nucleotides, the CDR3 is TGTGCCAGCTCCACAGCTAGCACAGATACGCAGTATTTT. Translation gives CASSTASTDTQYF.

The gene calls are TRBV18 and TRBJ1-2; D is perhaps TRBD1 (5 bases). Per germline, CDR1 KGHSH and CDR2 LQKENI. Trimming left V 2 bases short and J 5 bases short, with 18 bases between. CDR3 length: 16 residues. CDR3 sequence: CASSPLHGEGKYGYTF. In DNA, the CDR3 is TGTGCCAGCTCACCATTGCACGGGGAGGGGAAATATGGCTACACCTTC.

The rearrangement uses TRBV7-9 and TRBJ1-1, with 10 bases lining up with TRBD1. The V gene's germline CDR1 is SEHNR and CDR2 FQNEAQ (reference sequence). The V and J ends lost 3 bases and 3 bases, in that order; junction bases with no gene match: 1. The CDR3 covers 14 residues. The CDR3 spells CASSFGTGDTEAFF. CDR3 DNA: TGTGCCAGCAGCTTCGGGACAGGGGACACTGAAGCTTTCTTT.

The chain joins TRBV5-1 to TRBJ2-3; weak D call: TRBD1 (5 bases). The CDR3 totals 14 residues. Germline CDR1 is SGHRS and CDR2 is YFSETQ. Trimming took off 2 bases at V and 2 bases at J, with 9 bases between the two ends. The CDR3: CASSLQADTDTQYF. The CDR3 DNA sequence: TGCGCCAGCAGCTTACAGGCAGACACAGATACGCAGTATTTT.